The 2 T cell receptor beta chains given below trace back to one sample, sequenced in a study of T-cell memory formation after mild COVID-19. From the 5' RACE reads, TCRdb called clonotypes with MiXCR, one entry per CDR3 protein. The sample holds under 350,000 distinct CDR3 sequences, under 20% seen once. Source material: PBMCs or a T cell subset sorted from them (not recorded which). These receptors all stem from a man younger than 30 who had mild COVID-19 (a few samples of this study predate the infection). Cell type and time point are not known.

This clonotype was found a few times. The CDR3 DNA follows: TGTGCCATCAGTGAGCCGGGCGCGTCCTACGAGCAGTACTTC. Its translation is CAISEPGASYEQYF. The V and J genes are TRBV10-3 and TRBJ2-7; D is undetermined. Germline V gives CDR1 ENHRY, CDR2 SYGVKD. The CDR3 loop spans 14 amino acids. The V gene lost 2 bases and the J gene lost 1 base, with 9 bases spanning the gap.

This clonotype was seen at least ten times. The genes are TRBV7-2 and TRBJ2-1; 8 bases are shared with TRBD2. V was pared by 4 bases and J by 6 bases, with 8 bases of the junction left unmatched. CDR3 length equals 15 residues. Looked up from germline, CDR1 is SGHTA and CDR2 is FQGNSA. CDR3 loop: CASSSGGLALNEQFF. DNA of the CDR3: TGTGCCAGCAGCTCGGGGGGGCTAGCTCTCAATGAGCAGTTCTTC.